This entry lists 16 T cell receptor beta chains sequenced from one sample in a study of cytomegalovirus exposure and HLA in healthy donors listed by TCRdb under 2017. The library was built by means of the immunoSEQ multiplex PCR assay. For the multiplex PCR, a mixture combining 60 forward primers for TCR Vbeta segments and 13 reverse primers for TCR Jbeta segments was used. Sourced from immuneACCESS, this table was stored by TCRdb with only in-frame sequences that have V and J called. A share of the clones is absent; for the studies checked, an unresolved V gene accounts for under half, and the remainder has no known explanation. The table for this sample lists more than 90,000 clones; approximately 85% of them were counted only once. 3.5% to 5% of the sample belongs to the ten largest clones. Sequenced material: PBMCs. These receptors were obtained from a man aged 25 to 45 in good health and CMV-seronegative.

This chain connects TRBV10-3 to TRBJ2-1, with 11 positions matching TRBD2. This CDR3 has 18 amino acids. V dropped 0 bases and J dropped 7; count of bases not matched to a gene: 11. Germline assignment: CDR1 ENHRY and CDR2 SYGVKD. DNA of the CDR3: TGTGCCATCAGTGAGTCGACAGGACTAGCGGGTACTTTAAATGAGCAGTTCTTC. It specifies CAISESTGLAGTLNEQFF.

This clone came up once. The genes are TRBV5-1 and TRBJ2-2; 13 bases agree with TRBD2. In germline, CDR1 is SGHRS, CDR2 YFSETQ. The CDR3 is 16 amino acids. J lost 1 base, V lost 3 bases, and 0 bases had no gene match. The CDR3 sequence: CASSWTSGGNTGELFF. In DNA form, the CDR3 reads TGCGCCAGCAGCTGGACTAGCGGGGGGAACACCGGGGAGCTGTTTTTT. Combining the CDR3 with reference TRBV5-1 and TRBJ2-2 gives the whole variable domain KAGVTQTPRYLIKTRGQQVTLSCSPISGHRSVSWYQQTPGQGLQFLFEYFSETQRNKGNFPGRFSGRQFSNSRSEMNVSTLELGDSALYLCASSWTSGGNTGELFFGEGSRLTVL.

V usage is TRBV9 and J usage is TRBJ1-5; 8 nucleotides agree with TRBD1. V lost 4 bases and J lost 0; bases outside the gene matches: 3. CDR1 and CDR2 from the germline V gene are SGDLS and YYNGEE. The CDR3 is made up of 15 amino acids. CDR3 nucleotide sequence: TGTGCCAGCAGCCGACAGGGGTATAGCAATCAGCCCCAGCATTTT. The encoded protein is CASSRQGYSNQPQHF.

This chain links TRBV29-1 with TRBJ1-5; 8 bases are shared with TRBD1. Looked up from germline, CDR1 is SQVTM and CDR2 is ANQGSEA. V was clipped by 6 bases and J by 6 bases; unmatched bases: 7. This CDR3 has 13 residues. CDR3 sequence: CSVGQALGQPQHF. CDR3 sequence (DNA): TGCAGCGTGGGACAGGCGCTTGGTCAGCCCCAGCATTTT.

The table lists this clone with a few counts. The V gene is TRBV4-3, the J gene TRBJ1-1; D is unresolved. V lost 0 bases and J 0 bases, leaving 11 bases between the germline ends. CDR1 and CDR2 from the germline V gene are LGHNA and YSLEER. The CDR3 consists of 16 residues. For the CDR3, the DNA is TGCGCCAGCAGCCAAGATGCAAACACATTGAACACTGAAGCTTTCTTT. This encodes CASSQDANTLNTEAFF.

The chain carries TRBV30 and TRBJ1-3; 7 bases align to TRBD1. V shed 7 bases and J 6 bases; nucleotides not matched to a gene: 6. Looked up from germline, CDR1 is GTSNPN and CDR2 is SVGIG (reference sequence). The CDR3 sequence is 12 residues long. Here the CDR3 DNA reads TGTGCCTTCGGGACAGCTCCAAACACCATATATTTT. Its translation is CAFGTAPNTIYF.

The CDR3 sequence: CASSGGLAGEGGELFF. CDR3 bases: TGTGCCAGCAGCGGGGGACTAGCGGGAGAGGGCGGGGAGCTGTTTTTT. The chain recombines TRBV9 with TRBJ2-2; 14 positions agree with TRBD2. The ends lost 3 bases at V and 7 bases at J; junction bases unmatched: 5. The CDR3 consists of 16 residues. Germline V gene sequence: CDR1 SGDLS, CDR2 YYNGEE.

This clone appeared a single time. V and J are TRBV6-1 and TRBJ1-1; D is possibly TRBD1 (5 bases). Trimming took 10 bases from V and 0 from J, leaving 9 bases between them. The germline V gene has CDR1 MNHNS and CDR2 SASEGT. This CDR3 has 12 amino acids. The CDR3 DNA is TGTGCCAACCACAGGCTGAACACTGAAGCTTTCTTT. Encoded protein: CANHRLNTEAFF.

This clone was seen a handful of times. One end of the junction is discordant with germline, which a read error may explain. The rearrangement joins TRBV2 to TRBJ1-3; the match to TRBD1 covers 7 bases. CDR3 size: 15 residues. The germline V gene encodes CDR1 SNHLY and CDR2 FYNNEI. CDR3 amino acids: CASSEGTDSGNTIYF. CDR3 nucleotides: TGTGCCAGCAGCGAAGGGACAGACTCTGGAAACACCATATATTTT. The variable domain in full, with the rest retrieved from reference TRBV2 and TRBJ1-3, is EPEVTQTPSHQVTQMGQEVILRCVPISNHLYFYWYRQILGQKVEFLVSFYNNEISEKSEIFDDQFSVERPDGSNFTLKIRSTKLEDSAMYFCASSEGTDSGNTIYFGEGSWLTVV.

The CDR3 is CASSSGQSYEQYF. CDR3 sequence (DNA): TGTGCCAGCAGCTCGGGACAGTCCTACGAGCAGTACTTC. V gene TRBV13 combines with J gene TRBJ2-7; 7 bases match TRBD1. CDR1 is PRHDT and CDR2 is FYEKMQ in the germline V gene (reference sequence). V lost 4 bases to trimming and J lost 1 base; unmatched junction nucleotides: 1. The CDR3 covers 13 residues.

The chain carries TRBV6-1 and TRBJ1-5, with TRBD1 as a possible D gene (6 bases). V dropped 1 base and J dropped 9 bases, with 13 bases sitting between them. This CDR3 spans 14 amino acids. CDR1 and CDR2 from the germline V gene are MNHNS and SASEGT. The CDR3 coding sequence is TGTGCCAGCAGTGAAGGGACAGAGATTCCGCCCCAGCATTTT. Encoded protein: CASSEGTEIPPQHF.

The chain uses TRBV28 and TRBJ2-7; D is possibly TRBD1 (6 bases). This CDR3 has 17 amino acids. V was cut by 6 bases and J by 3 bases, with 24 bases left in between. Germline V gene data show CDR1 as MDHEN and CDR2 as SYDVKM. The chain's CDR3 is CASSLRPSTGLYYEQYF. In DNA form, the CDR3 reads TGTGCCAGCAGCTTAAGACCGTCGACAGGTTTATACTACGAGCAGTACTTC.

This chain joins TRBV29-1 and TRBJ2-2; D may be TRBD2 (6 bases). V lost 3 bases to trimming and J lost 6 bases, with 17 bases between them. The germline gives CDR1 SQVTM, CDR2 ANQGSEA. The CDR3 runs to 15 residues. This CDR3 reads CSVERGVGDAGELFF. The CDR3 DNA reads as TGCAGCGTTGAGCGGGGTGTGGGAGACGCCGGGGAGCTGTTTTTT.

V gene TRBV4-1 combines with J gene TRBJ1-1; no firm D call. There are 12 residues in the CDR3. The germline gives CDR1 MGHRA, CDR2 YSYEKL. Trimming left V 1 base short and J 3 bases short, with 3 bases between. For the CDR3, the DNA is TGCGCCAGCAGCCAAGGCGACACTGAAGCTTTCTTT. As protein: CASSQGDTEAFF.

The chain combines TRBV18 with TRBJ1-1, with D maybe TRBD1 (5 bases). CDR3 length: 14 residues. The germline V gene has CDR1 KGHSH and CDR2 LQKENI. Trimming cost V 9 bases and J 0 bases, with 14 bases left between them. DNA for the CDR3: TGTGCCAGTACCGACTCAGGGCTGAACACTGAAGCTTTCTTT. The encoded protein is CASTDSGLNTEAFF.

The rearrangement links TRBV21-1 to TRBJ1-5; the table's TRBD1 call for D was not verified on the DNA. TRBV21-1 is given as a pseudogene. The CDR3 has 18 amino acids. The CDR3 region has the DNA TGTGCCAGCAGCAAAGGGAGGACAGGGAAGGTTTTCAATCAGCCCCAGCATTTT. It encodes CASSKGRTGKVFNQPQHF.